Given below is one TCR beta chain in context. Assay: immunoSEQ multiplex PCR; the TCRdb copy retains only in-frame clones and omits some. The data hold 65,000 to 90,000 clones, with approximately 89% observed a single time. The entry originates in a study of blood T cell repertoires in COVID-19. Study-level information: Sources were T cells, B-cell-depleted T cells, or PBMCs; the material itself was cDNA or gDNA.

Germline V gene sequence: CDR1 SGDLS, CDR2 YYNGEE. CDR3 size: 16 residues. V lost 1 base and J lost 0, with 10 bases in between. The rearrangement uses TRBV9 and TRBJ2-2, with D maybe TRBD1 (6 bases). The sequencing sample was made of peripheral blood. The TCR was taken from a woman of 80 years or more with acute or convalescent COVID-19. In nucleotides, the CDR3 is TGTGCCAGCAGCGTACTCACAGGGACGAACACCGGGGAGCTGTTTTTT. Translating it yields CASSVLTGTNTGELFF.